This TCR beta chain was identified in a study of spatial heterogeneity in lung cancer. Turning to the study itself: There were, on average, more than nine raw-read appearances for each unique TCR and UMI combination. The study's findings and limits: Compared with follow-up, resection was when ubiquitous expanded tumor TCRs appeared in blood more.

Time point here: blood at routine non-recurrence follow-up after resection. After removal of 2 bases from V and 4 bases from J, the junction contained 10 bases not matched to a gene. Germline V CDR1 and CDR2: DFQATT, SNEGSKA (reference sequence). The length of the CDR3 is 17 residues. TCR cDNA molecules each had a unique molecular identifier. TCRdb recomputed calls from the 5' RACE reads with MiXCR, one row per CDR3 protein. This sample carries about 27,000 distinct CDR3 sequences, 5.4% of them seen once, and the ten largest clones take 20% to 25%. This clonotype was found many times. What it binds is unknown.

The sequence was obtained from a female donor with early-stage non-small cell lung cancer. The source was PBMCs, collected at follow-up. This chain links TRBV20-1 with TRBJ2-1; 11 bases agree with TRBD2. CDR3 residues: CSARLTRLAGGYNEQFF. For the CDR3, the DNA is TGCAGTGCTAGACTCACCCGGTTAGCGGGAGGGTACAATGAGCAGTTCTTC.